This TCR beta chain was sequenced for a study of shared T cell receptors in the human thymus. Germline V gene lookup returns CDR1 LGHNA and CDR2 YSLEER. The CDR3 spans 18 residues. The V and J ends lost 4 bases and 0 bases, in that order; junction bases with no gene match: 7. Profiled with immunoSEQ multiplex PCR; TCRdb holds only in-frame clones, not every one. Among 700,000 or so clones, 80% to 90% were seen once, and the ten largest hold about 0.0098%. These data also formed part of another study, on human thymus T cells. From that report: The people who donated were healthy Finnish babies having corrective surgery for congenital heart defects. Resections from corrective heart surgery provided thymus tissue. Thymic and blood repertoires seemed to show skewed V and J gene use. Reports from related research described highly overlapping thymic repertoires among unrelated individuals.

The origin of this receptor is a girl under three years old with a congenital heart defect. The sample consisted of thymocytes. The J gene is TRBJ2-6, the V gene TRBV4-3; 9 nucleotides match TRBD1. The CDR3 DNA reads as TGCGCCAGCAGCCCCTGGACAGGGGAGAACTCTGGGGCCAACGTCCTGACTTTC. It yields the protein CASSPWTGENSGANVLTF.